This paragraph reports one T cell receptor beta chain. What it recognizes is unknown. All of the isolated RNA was reverse transcribed, so expressed TCRB transcripts were sequenced. Data came from immunoSEQ multiplex PCR; TCRdb stores just in-frame clones and leaves some out. This table has under 250,000 clones, around 14% appearing once. Germline CDR1 and CDR2: MNHEY and SVGAGI. Deletions cut 6 bases from V and 1 base from J, with 11 bases between. The CDR3 loop spans 14 amino acids. The data belong to a study of beta chain features in type 1 diabetes. Study-wide results and limits: Sampled from patients, naive, central memory and Treg TCRB repertoires appeared more similar than those sampled from healthy donors.

The clonotype comes from a woman aged 40 to 50 in good health. Sequenced sample: naive CD4+ T cells from blood. J is TRBJ2-3 and V is TRBV6-5; a weak D match, TRBD1 (6 bases). This CDR3 reads CASRRTDRTDTQYF. The CDR3 nucleotides are TGTGCCAGCAGACGGACAGATCGCACAGATACGCAGTATTTT.